These T cell receptor beta chains were read from a single sample in a study of blood T cell repertoires in COVID-19. Measured with immunoSEQ multiplex PCR; TCRdb has only the in-frame clones, and not every one. The data hold 200,000 to 300,000 clones, with 85% to 90% observed a single time. Sequenced material: peripheral blood. The receptor source for this set is a woman aged 40 to 55 with acute or convalescent COVID-19. CDR3s include the opening cysteine and the closing phenylalanine or tryptophan. The D gene is left open where the match is weak. For some rows the clone size is stated as once, few or many, or as a class when expanded; others skip it.

CDR3 length: 15
J gene: TRBJ1-5
D gene: TRBD1
clone size: -
V gene: TRBV9
CDR3 protein: CASSGGTERNQPQHF
CDR3 DNA: TGTGCCAGCAGCGGAGGGACAGAGCGCAATCAGCCCCAGCATTTT

CDR3 length: 15
J gene: TRBJ2-1
D gene: TRBD2
clone size: -
V gene: TRBV27
CDR3 protein: CASRVAGLSYNEQFF
CDR3 DNA: TGTGCCAGCAGAGTAGCGGGGCTCTCCTACAATGAGCAGTTCTTC

CDR3 length: 14
J gene: TRBJ1-5
D gene: -
clone size: -
V gene: TRBV6-5
CDR3 protein: CASSLQSSNQPQHF
CDR3 DNA: TGTGCCAGCAGTCTACAGTCTAGCAATCAGCCCCAGCATTTT

CDR3 length: 15
J gene: TRBJ2-1
D gene: TRBD1
clone size: -
V gene: TRBV10-2
CDR3 protein: CASIEDRVLHNEQFF
CDR3 DNA: TGCGCCAGCATTGAAGACAGGGTACTCCACAATGAGCAGTTCTTC

CDR3 length: 12
J gene: TRBJ1-2
D gene: -
clone size: -
V gene: TRBV12-5
CDR3 protein: CASGLTGTGYTF
CDR3 DNA: TGTGCTAGTGGTTTGACAGGGACTGGCTACACCTTC

CDR3 length: 15
J gene: TRBJ2-1
D gene: TRBD2
clone size: -
V gene: TRBV5-1
CDR3 protein: CASSLERGAYNEQFF
CDR3 DNA: TGCGCCAGCAGCTTGGAGCGGGGGGCTTACAATGAGCAGTTCTTC

CDR3 length: 15
J gene: TRBJ1-1
D gene: -
clone size: once
V gene: TRBV6-1
CDR3 protein: CASSFAGSSTEEAFF
CDR3 DNA: TGTGCCAGCAGTTTCGCCGGGTCCAGTACTGAAGAAGCTTTCTTT

CDR3 length: 15
J gene: TRBJ2-3
D gene: -
clone size: -
V gene: TRBV20-1
CDR3 protein: CSASKQGPSTDTQYF
CDR3 DNA: TGCAGTGCTAGTAAACAGGGACCTAGCACAGATACGCAGTATTTT

CDR3 length: 13
J gene: TRBJ1-2
D gene: -
clone size: -
V gene: TRBV27
CDR3 protein: CASSPGTDYGYTF
CDR3 DNA: TGTGCCAGCAGCCCAGGGACTGACTATGGCTACACCTTC

CDR3 length: 10
J gene: TRBJ2-4
D gene: -
clone size: -
V gene: TRBV20-1
CDR3 protein: CSAARNIQYF
CDR3 DNA: TGCAGTGCTGCCAGGAACATTCAGTACTTC

CDR3 length: 13
J gene: TRBJ1-2
D gene: TRBD1
clone size: -
V gene: TRBV28
CDR3 protein: CASSLGQGYGYTF
CDR3 DNA: TGTGCCAGCAGTCTGGGACAGGGGTATGGCTACACCTTC

CDR3 length: 14
J gene: TRBJ2-2
D gene: TRBD1
clone size: -
V gene: TRBV5-6
CDR3 protein: CASSFFTGGRELFF
CDR3 DNA: TGTGCCAGCAGCTTCTTTACAGGGGGCCGGGAGCTGTTTTTT

CDR3 length: 12
J gene: TRBJ1-2
D gene: -
clone size: -
V gene: TRBV6-5
CDR3 protein: CASSYGQDGYTF
CDR3 DNA: TGTGCCAGCAGTTACGGGCAGGATGGCTACACCTTC